This TCR beta chain was sequenced during a study of blood T cell repertoires in COVID-19. Study overall: There were acute and convalescent COVID-19 samples, and they came from the United States, Italy and Spain. Sources were T cells, B-cell-depleted T cells, or PBMCs; the material itself was cDNA or gDNA.

As originally analysed: Reference gene primer amplification in the assay estimated nucleated cell counts. TCRdb's table, derived via immunoSEQ multiplex PCR, lists solely in-frame clones and lacks some. That table is the source of V, J and clone size, and D and trimming were worked out from the DNA. This table has 150,000 or so clones, 76% appearing once. This clone was recorded once. Source material: peripheral blood. The origin of this receptor is a woman older than 75 with active or convalescent COVID-19.

CDR3 sequence reads: CASSEESGYTF. CDR3 bases: TGTGCCAGCAGTGAGGAGAGTGGCTACACCTTC. The chain uses TRBV6-1 and TRBJ1-2, with D hard to call. The CDR3 length is 11 residues. Trimming removed 3 bases at V and 7 bases at J, with 6 bases between. Germline V lookup: CDR1 MNHNS, CDR2 SASEGT.